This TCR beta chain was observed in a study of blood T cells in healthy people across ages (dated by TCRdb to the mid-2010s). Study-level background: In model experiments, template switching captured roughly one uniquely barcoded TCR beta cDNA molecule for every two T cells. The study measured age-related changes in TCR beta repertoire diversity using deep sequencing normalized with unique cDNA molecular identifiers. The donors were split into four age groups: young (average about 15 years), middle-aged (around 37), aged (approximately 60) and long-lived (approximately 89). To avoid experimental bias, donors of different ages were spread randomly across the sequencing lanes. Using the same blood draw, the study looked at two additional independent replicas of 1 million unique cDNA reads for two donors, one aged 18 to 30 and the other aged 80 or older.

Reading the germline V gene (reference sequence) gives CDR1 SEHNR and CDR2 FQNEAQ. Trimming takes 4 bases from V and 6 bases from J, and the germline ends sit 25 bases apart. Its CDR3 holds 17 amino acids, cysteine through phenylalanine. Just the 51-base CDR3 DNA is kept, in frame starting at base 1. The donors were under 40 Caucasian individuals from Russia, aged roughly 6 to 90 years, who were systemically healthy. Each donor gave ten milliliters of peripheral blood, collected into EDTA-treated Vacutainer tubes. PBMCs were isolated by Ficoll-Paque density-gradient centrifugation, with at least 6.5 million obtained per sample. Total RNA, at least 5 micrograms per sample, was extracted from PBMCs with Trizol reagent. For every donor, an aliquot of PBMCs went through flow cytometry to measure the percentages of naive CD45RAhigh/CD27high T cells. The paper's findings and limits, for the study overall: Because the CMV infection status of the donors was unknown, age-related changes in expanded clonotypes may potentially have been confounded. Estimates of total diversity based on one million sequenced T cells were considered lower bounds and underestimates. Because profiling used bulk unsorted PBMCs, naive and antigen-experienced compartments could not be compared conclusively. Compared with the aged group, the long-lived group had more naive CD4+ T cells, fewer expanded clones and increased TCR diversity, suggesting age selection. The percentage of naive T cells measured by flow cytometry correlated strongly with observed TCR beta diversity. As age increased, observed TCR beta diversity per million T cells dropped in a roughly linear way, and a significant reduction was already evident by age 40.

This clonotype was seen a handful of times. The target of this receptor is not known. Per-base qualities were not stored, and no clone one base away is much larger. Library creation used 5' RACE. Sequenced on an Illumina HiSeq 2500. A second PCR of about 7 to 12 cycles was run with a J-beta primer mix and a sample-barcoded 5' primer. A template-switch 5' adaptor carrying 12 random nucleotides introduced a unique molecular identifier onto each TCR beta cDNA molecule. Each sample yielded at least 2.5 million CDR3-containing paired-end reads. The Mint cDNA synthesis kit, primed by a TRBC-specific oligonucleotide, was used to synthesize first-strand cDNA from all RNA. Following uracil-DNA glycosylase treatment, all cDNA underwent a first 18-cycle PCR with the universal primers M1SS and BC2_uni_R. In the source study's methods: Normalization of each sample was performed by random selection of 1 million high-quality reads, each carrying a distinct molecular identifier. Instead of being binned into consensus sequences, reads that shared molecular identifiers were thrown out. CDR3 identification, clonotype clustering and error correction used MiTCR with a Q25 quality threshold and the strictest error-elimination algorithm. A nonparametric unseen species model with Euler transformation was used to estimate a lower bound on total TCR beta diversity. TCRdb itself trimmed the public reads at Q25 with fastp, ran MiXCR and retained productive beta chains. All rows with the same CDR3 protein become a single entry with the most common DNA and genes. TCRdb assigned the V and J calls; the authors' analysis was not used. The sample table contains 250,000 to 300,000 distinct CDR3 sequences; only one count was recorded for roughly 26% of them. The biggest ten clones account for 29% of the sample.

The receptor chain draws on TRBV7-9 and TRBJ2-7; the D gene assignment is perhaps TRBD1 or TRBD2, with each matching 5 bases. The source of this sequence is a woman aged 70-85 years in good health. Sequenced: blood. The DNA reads TGTGCCAGCAGCTCCCCCTCCTCGGGGCAGTCTGCTTCCGAGCAGTACTTC. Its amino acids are CASSSPSSGQSASEQYF.